A single T cell receptor beta chain is shown here with its context. Methods used by the authors: Amplifying reference gene primers gave estimates of nucleated cell counts. Sequencing used immunoSEQ multiplex PCR; TCRdb keeps in-frame clones, though not all of them. V, J and clone size were drawn from that table, and D and trimming were deduced from the DNA. The repertoire has 80,000 to 90,000 clones, about 85% of them found once; the top ten carry 3%. This record comes from a study of blood T cell repertoires in COVID-19. The sequence was collected from a woman aged 80 or older with COVID-19, enrolled during active disease. Sequencing was done on a sample of peripheral blood.

The CDR3, as DNA: TGTGCCAGCAGCCAAGTAGGAGCGGGGGGGTTACAAGAGACCCAGTACTTC. Translating it yields CASSQVGAGGLQETQYF. The chain uses TRBV3-1 (or the pseudogene TRBV3-2) and TRBJ2-5; 10 bases match TRBD2. The J segment lost 2 bases and the V segment lost 1 base, leaving 7 bases of the junction unmatched. This CDR3 is 17 amino acids long. Germline V gene data show CDR1 as LGHDT and CDR2 as YNNKEL (reference sequence).